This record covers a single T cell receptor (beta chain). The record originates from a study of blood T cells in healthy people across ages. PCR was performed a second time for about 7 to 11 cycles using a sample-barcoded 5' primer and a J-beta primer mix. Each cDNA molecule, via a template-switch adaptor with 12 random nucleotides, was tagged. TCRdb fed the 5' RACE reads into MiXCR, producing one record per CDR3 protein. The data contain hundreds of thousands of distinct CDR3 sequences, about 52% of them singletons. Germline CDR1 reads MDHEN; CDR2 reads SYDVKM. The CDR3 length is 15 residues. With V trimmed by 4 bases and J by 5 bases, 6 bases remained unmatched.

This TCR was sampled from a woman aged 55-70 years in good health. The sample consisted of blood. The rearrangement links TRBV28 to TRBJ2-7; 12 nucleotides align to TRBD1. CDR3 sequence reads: CASSSSGTGGDEQYF. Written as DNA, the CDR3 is TGTGCCAGCAGTTCCTCCGGGACAGGGGGCGACGAGCAGTACTTC.